Listed below are T cell receptor beta chains from one sample, sequenced in a study of shared clonotypes between healthy human individuals. Produced via immunoSEQ multiplex PCR; TCRdb's table is partial and in-frame only. The repertoire holds about 470,000 clones, with roughly 83% as singletons. Sequences were obtained from PBMCs. Source of these receptors: a woman between 35 and 50 years old in good health. Some clones in this sample may be carry-over from other donors' samples. The conserved cysteine and the conserved F or W are not part of the CDR3 here.

j_call | cdr3_length | v_call | cdr3_aa
TRBJ2-3 | 13 | TRBV15 | ATSRVGTPTDTQY
TRBJ1-5 | 11 | TRBV15 | ATSTKTNQPQH
TRBJ1-4 | 10 | TRBV2 | ATRDRGEKLF
TRBJ2-7 | 10 | TRBV9 | ASSRASYEQY
TRBJ2-1 | 12 | TRBV5-5 | ASSLEVTYNEQF
TRBJ1-2 | 11 | TRBV10-2 | ASGRQSDYGYT
TRBJ2-3 | 15 | TRBV6-1 | ASSEAIAGGPSDTQY
TRBJ2-5 | 15 | TRBV19 | ASSIRTSDHSQETQY
TRBJ2-2 | 12 | TRBV4-3 | ASSQEGSVGELF
TRBJ2-5 | 13 | TRBV9 | ASSGTSGSSETQY
TRBJ2-1 | 14 | TRBV7-9 | ASRTSRNVIFNEQF
TRBJ2-6 | 15 | TRBV4-3 | ASSQDWASSGANVLT
TRBJ2-7 | 14 | TRBV9 | ASSPTRGGGYHEQY
TRBJ2-5 | 14 | TRBV19 | ASSMITGTEFETQY
TRBJ2-2 | 11 | TRBV19 | ASRPAITGELF
TRBJ2-7 | 12 | TRBV7-2 | ASSHDRATYEQY
TRBJ2-3 | 14 | TRBV27 | ASRRAGAGDTDTQY
TRBJ1-1 | 11 | TRBV7-3 | ASSFTANTEAF
TRBJ1-3 | 15 | TRBV27 | ASSPHDRSLSGNTIY
TRBJ2-5 | 12 | TRBV27 | ASRYSGRVETQY
TRBJ1-4 | 13 | TRBV2 | ASSVRGGGGEKLF
TRBJ2-5 | 14 | TRBV6-6 | ASRAPNRRGRETQY
TRBJ1-4 | 9 | TRBV29-1 | SVERGEKLF
TRBJ2-2 | 17 | TRBV7-9 | ASSLVVAEYQINTGELF
TRBJ2-1 | 10 | TRBV30 | AWSDSYNEQF
TRBJ2-5 | 13 | TRBV4-2 | ASSPTAGVRETQY
TRBJ2-1 | 9 | TRBV20-1 | SARVSYGQF
TRBJ2-2 | 16 | TRBV7-8 | ASSSTGTSGIWTGELF